This T cell receptor beta chain was found in a study of cytomegalovirus exposure and HLA in healthy donors (dated by TCRdb to 2016 to 2017). Some background on the complete study: According to an earlier analysis of 587 of the donors, about 179 million T cells yielded 117 million unique TCR beta sequences and 250 to 350 Gb of sequence data. An early release that covered around 590 HLA-typed donors contained around 300 gigabases of sequencing data and 65 million to 100 million unique TCR sequences. Of the roughly 430 genotyped donors, 65% to 90% fell in the genetic ancestry cluster associated with self-reported Caucasian donors. The study aimed to test whether signatures of past pathogen exposure could be identified by cataloging public T cell receptors. The T cell repertoires of 666 subjects were profiled by immunosequencing and related to cytomegalovirus serostatus. A separate validation cohort of approximately 130 different subjects was used in addition to the roughly 670-subject first cohort. The study combined high-throughput TCR immunosequencing, statistical association of individual TCRs with disease status, and machine learning to predict cytomegalovirus infection status. A later analysis re-examined previously published TCR beta repertoires from more than 550 donors and added high-resolution HLA genotyping to investigate patterns of TCR occurrence. Rather than using new phenotypic data, the later analysis identified candidate immune exposures from TCR beta sequences and from how often those sequences occurred across donors. In an earlier analysis of about 590 of the donors, high-throughput TCR beta sequencing was used to judge whether each TCR beta V gene segment behaved as functional or pseudogenic. Donor age, sex, ethnicity and CMV serostatus were compiled together with the repertoire data. In a later genetic analysis, genome-wide SNP genotypes for about three fifths of the roughly 670 donors were used, and that subset was treated as a discovery cohort. Every repertoire in the discovery cohort had been generated on one and the same sequencing platform. HLA typing covered class I and class II loci at four-digit resolution. Typing coverage varied by locus: roughly 620-630 donors for A, B, C, DRB1 and DQB1; some 520 for DQA1; 600 to 610 for DPA1; fewer than 480 for DPB1. Roughly 5 DR-DQ haplotypes were treated as single units for association and clustering because of strong linkage in the cohort. Among some 400 genotyped donors of the cohort, an average of about 240,000 unique TCR beta nucleotide sequences was sequenced per donor, of which about 19% were non-productive.

V has 4 bases trimmed and J has 1 base trimmed; junction bases matching no gene number 8. The germline V gene supplies CDR1 SGDLS and CDR2 YYNGEE. Taken from cysteine to phenylalanine, the CDR3 has 18 residues. Solely the CDR3 DNA is kept, with 54 bases framed from the first base. The method behind the library was the immunoSEQ multiplex PCR assay. For the multiplex PCR, a mixture combining 60 forward primers for TCR Vbeta segments and 13 reverse primers for TCR Jbeta segments was used. Amplification of the CDR3 region of rearranged TCR beta genes was performed with a multiplex PCR assay on genomic DNA. The amplified TCR beta libraries were sequenced on the Illumina HiSeq System as 87-base-pair reads. Per the source publication's procedure: Across the 670 or so repertoires, a later analysis counted 80 million or so unique TCR beta chains, some 11 million of which were shared by at least two donors. A nearest-neighbor algorithm error-corrected the raw reads and collapsed the reads into unique sequences, merging closely related sequences to remove PCR and sequencing errors. V, D and J gene segments were assigned by aligning CDR3 sequences to IMGT reference sequences. For a sequence to be retained, a match of at least six nucleotides to both a V gene segment and a J gene segment was required. Rearrangements were classified as productive when the CDR3 lacked stop codons and remained in frame with V and J, and all other rearrangements were classified as non-productive. Following IMGT convention, CDR3 was defined as the stretch from the second conserved V-encoded cysteine up to the conserved J-encoded phenylalanine. Sequences without an unambiguous match to a single V gene segment were excluded from the earlier analysis of several hundred of the donors. In an earlier analysis of roughly 600 of the donors, a V segment was called functional when productive rearrangements were above 56.7%, and segregating when the standard deviation between donors exceeded 5%. A statistical classification framework was built to diagnose cytomegalovirus status from the catalog of TCR beta chain sequences. In a later analysis, V and J genes were assigned by comparing TCR nucleotide sequences against IMGT/GENE-DB human TR gene sequences. Using the TCRdist pipeline, a later analysis assigned CDR3 sequences along with most-parsimonious VDJ recombination scenarios. A later analysis defined each TCR beta chain by its CDR3 amino acid sequence plus V-gene family, and excluded reads lacking a unique V-gene family. In a later analysis, 500 to 650 highly shared, low-generation-probability nucleotide sequences were removed to address suspected cross-contamination and a sequencing artifact. In a later analysis, a clonal expansion index for each public chain was calculated from normalized within-repertoire ranks of inferred template counts. A later analysis computed generation probabilities with a VDJ recombination model fitted to out-of-frame rearrangements, and checked the results against IGoR. Hypergeometric tests were used in a later analysis to score TCR-TCR, TCR-HLA and TCR-CMV co-occurrence, with a repertoire-size bias correction applied to the TCR pairs. To estimate false discovery rates, a later analysis permuted the HLA or CMV assignments 20 times. In a later analysis, co-occurring TCRs were grouped using DBSCAN, and TCRdist sequence similarity was added for clustering within HLA-allele-positive subsets. Repertoires with fewer than 30,000 or more than 120,000 public chains, plus five repertoires with anomalous nucleotide sharing, were excluded from co-occurrence clustering. TCRdb mirrors the immuneACCESS table, restricted to in-frame sequences. Some clones are absent from its copies; in checked studies, under half trace to an unresolved V gene, and the reason for the others is unknown. That table supplies the V and J calls and clone size; D and trimming were determined from the DNA. Present in this sample are approximately 220,000 clones, about three quarters of which were seen just once. The ten top clones hold roughly 15% of the sample.

What the authors observed across the whole study: A further reported finding was that TCR beta sequences accurately predicted the HLA-A and HLA-B alleles for most subjects in the first cohort. V-gene and J-gene trimming of TCR beta chains was associated with a missense DCLRE1C variant in a later genetic analysis, and the association was replicated in an independent cohort. The only immune exposure information available for the cohort was CMV serostatus. The classifier was reported to diagnose cytomegalovirus status with high specificity and sensitivity in both the original cohort and the validation cohort. A group of highly shared sequence variants was considered likely to be a technical artifact of the sequencing pipeline. Across donors, most TCR sequences were observed very rarely, whereas some public TCRs were present in many individuals. A few of the identified cytomegalovirus-associated TCR beta chains were confirmed in vitro to be specific for cytomegalovirus antigens. According to the authors, the approach could potentially be generalized to other disease states and immunological phenotypes. Broadly in line with IMGT annotations, most TCR beta V segments showed up in productive rearrangements about 87% or about 30% of the time in an earlier analysis of several hundred of the donors. At a false discovery rate of 0.05, a later analysis linked roughly 17,000 TCR beta sequences to specific HLA alleles. Because some donors lacked HLA typing at each locus, the association tests relied only on the typed subset. A total of 150 to 200 TCR beta chains were listed by the study as associated with cytomegalovirus. Because counts were too low, 15 to 20 rarely observed V segments, including chromosome 9 orphons, were left out of the earlier analysis of several hundred of the donors. A later analysis found that TCR association rates varied across HLA loci, with DRB1 alleles showing the most associated TCRs and HLA-C alleles the fewest. Correlated functional status among segregating V segments might be attributable to linkage disequilibrium, but an unknown experimental factor could not be ruled out. Strong co-occurrence of HLA alleles, especially DR and DQ, made assigning TCR associations to individual alleles difficult. In this cohort, only TCR beta chains were sequenced, and detectable features were limited by the absence of alpha or paired-chain data. A later analysis reported that several top co-occurrence clusters appeared linked to parvovirus B19, influenza, CMV and Epstein-Barr virus. In a later genetic analysis, fewer N-insertions in productive TCRs were reported among donors in an Asian-associated ancestry cluster than the roughly 670-donor mean. Because the 87-base-pair reads could not distinguish some IMGT-functional V segments, including TRBV6-2 and TRBV6-3, those segments were excluded. Sequencing depth was assumed to be roughly uniform across donors in the presence/absence analyses, though that assumption may not hold. Compared with equally common non-associated chains, HLA-associated TCR beta chains in a later analysis were more clonally expanded and had lower generation probabilities. According to a later analysis, most CMV-associated TCR beta chains appeared to be HLA-restricted, and the HLA associations seemed to be driven largely by CMV exposure.

The cohort consisted of some 730 healthy bone marrow donors. At the time of sampling, all cohort members were nominally healthy, though unrecorded immune exposures were likely present. The donor was CMV seronegative and was included in the group of a few hundred seronegative cohort members. A peripheral blood sample was provided by each donor, and peripheral blood mononuclear cells were used for TCR beta sequencing. The Qiagen DNeasy Blood Extraction Kit was used to extract genomic DNA from the blood cell samples. This clone is categorized as medium-sized (0.01 to 0.1%). Its antigen remains undetermined. Qualities for individual bases were not recorded, and no much larger clone is one base off.

The TCR originated in a man aged 40-49 years in good health and CMV-seronegative. Material: PBMCs. The rearranged chain carries TRBV9 and TRBJ1-4, with 12 bases aligning to TRBD1. CDR3 sequence: CASSTRDRGPGTNEKLFF. The DNA reads as follows: TGTGCCAGCAGCACCCGGGACAGGGGGCCCGGAACTAATGAAAAACTGTTTTTT.